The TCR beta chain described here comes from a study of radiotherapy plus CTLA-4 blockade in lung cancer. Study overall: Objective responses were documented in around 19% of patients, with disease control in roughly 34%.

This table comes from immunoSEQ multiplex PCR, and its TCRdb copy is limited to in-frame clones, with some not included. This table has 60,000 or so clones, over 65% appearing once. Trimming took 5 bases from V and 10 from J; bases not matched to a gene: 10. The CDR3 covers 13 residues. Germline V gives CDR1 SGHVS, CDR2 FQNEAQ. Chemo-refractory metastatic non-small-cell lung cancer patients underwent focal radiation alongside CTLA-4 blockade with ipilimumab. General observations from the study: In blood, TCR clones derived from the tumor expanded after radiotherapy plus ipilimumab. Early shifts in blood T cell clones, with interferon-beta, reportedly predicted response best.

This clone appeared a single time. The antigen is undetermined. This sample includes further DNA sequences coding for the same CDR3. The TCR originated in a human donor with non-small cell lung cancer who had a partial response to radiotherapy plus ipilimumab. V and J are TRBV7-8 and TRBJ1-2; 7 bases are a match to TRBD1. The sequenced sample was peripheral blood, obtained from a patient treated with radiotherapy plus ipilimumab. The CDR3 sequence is CASSPRTGASYTF. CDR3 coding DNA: TGTGCCAGCAGCCCAAGGACAGGCGCCTCCTACACCTTC.